This paragraph reports one TCR beta chain. Its specificity is unknown. This specimen belongs to a study of T cells in localized non-small cell lung cancer. Study-level findings and limits: Of the top 100 tumor clones, median around 55 were in adjacent lung, over 25 among its top 100. Measurement of T cell clonality placed uninvolved adjacent lung highest, above the level in tumor.

The method was immunoSEQ multiplex PCR; TCRdb's version includes in-frame clones alone and lacks a portion of them. Altogether roughly 32,000 clones are present, roughly 88% being singletons, with the ten largest covering 4.2%. The germline CDR1 and CDR2 sequences are LGHNA and YNFKEQ. With V trimmed by 3 bases and J by 5 bases, 9 bases remained unmatched. CDR3 length equals 15 residues. Here the sequenced sample was peripheral blood mononuclear cells, taken before any cancer treatment. The TCR sequence derives from a woman between 35 and 70 years old with stage III lung adenocarcinoma. The V call is TRBV4-2, the J call TRBJ2-5, with TRBD1 identical over 7 bases. DNA of the CDR3: TGTGCCAGCAGCCAGGGCTCGGGACAGTACGAGACCCAGTACTTC. This codes for CASSQGSGQYETQYF.